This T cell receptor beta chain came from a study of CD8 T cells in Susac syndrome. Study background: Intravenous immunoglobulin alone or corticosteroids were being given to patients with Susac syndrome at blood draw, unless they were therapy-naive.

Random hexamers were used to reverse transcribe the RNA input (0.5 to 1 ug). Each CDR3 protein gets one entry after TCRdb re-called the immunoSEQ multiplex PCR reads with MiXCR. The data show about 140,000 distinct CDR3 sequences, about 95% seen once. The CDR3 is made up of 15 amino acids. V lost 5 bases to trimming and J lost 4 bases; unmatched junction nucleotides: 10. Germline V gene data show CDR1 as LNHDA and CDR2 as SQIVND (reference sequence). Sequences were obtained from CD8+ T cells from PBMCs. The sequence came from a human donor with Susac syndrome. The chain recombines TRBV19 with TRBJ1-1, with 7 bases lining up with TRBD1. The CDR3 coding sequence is TGTGCCAGTAGTGACCACCCAGGGGGAGGCACTGAAGCTTTCTTT. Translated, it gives CASSDHPGGGTEAFF.